The 22 T cell receptor beta chains given below trace back to one sample, sequenced in a study of OX40 agonist ivuxolimab in advanced cancers. The assay was immunoSEQ multiplex PCR, and TCRdb's table has in-frame clones only and misses some. The table has around 67,000 clones, around 82% seen once. Sequenced here: CD4+ or CD8+ T cells sorted from blood, sampled in a trial of the OX40 agonist ivuxolimab. The receptors were sampled from an adult with an advanced solid tumor such as melanoma, head and neck, liver or kidney cancer.

The genes are TRBV5-1 and TRBJ1-5; 8 nucleotides align to TRBD1. Germline values: CDR1 SGHRS, CDR2 YFSETQ. V shed 0 bases, J shed 6 bases, and the junction held 2 bases outside the gene matches. The CDR3 sequence is 14 residues long. As DNA, the CDR3 is TGCGCCAGCAGCTTGGCTGGACAGGGTCAGCCCCAGCATTTT. It yields the protein CASSLAGQGQPQHF.

The CDR3 loop is CASSLEAGGYTF. The CDR3 DNA is TGTGCCAGCAGCTTAGAAGCGGGCGGCTACACCTTC. The V call is TRBV7-9, the J call TRBJ1-2, with D unresolved. The V end lost 1 base, the J end lost 8 bases, and 8 bases lay between the germline ends. Per germline, CDR1 SEHNR and CDR2 FQNEAQ (reference sequence). The CDR3 has 12 amino acids.

For this clone: A read error may produce the germline difference seen at one junction end. The rearrangement uses TRBV7-8 and TRBJ2-5; 12 positions match TRBD2. This CDR3 is built from 15 residues. The V gene's germline CDR1 is SGHVS and CDR2 FQNEAQ. Written as DNA, the CDR3 is TGTGCCAGCAGCCTAGCGGGGGGGTCACAAGAGACCCAGTACTTC. This gives the protein CASSLAGGSQETQYF.

In nucleotides, the CDR3 is TGTGCCAGCACTCTAGGGATGAACACTGAAGCTTTCTTT. It yields the protein CASTLGMNTEAFF. The genes are TRBV2 and TRBJ1-1; D is unresolved. Germline CDR1 SNHLY, CDR2 FYNNEI. Trimming left V 7 bases short and J 0 bases short, with 9 bases between. This CDR3 contains 13 residues.

DNA of the CDR3: TGTGCCAGCAGCCAAGAGCACACCGAGTCCTATGGCTACACCTTC. This codes for CASSQEHTESYGYTF. The V and J genes are TRBV4-2 and TRBJ1-2; D is unclear. This CDR3 region has 15 residues. Per the germline V gene, CDR1 is LGHNA and CDR2 is YNFKEQ. V was cut by 0 bases and J by 4 bases, with 12 bases left in between.

This rearrangement joins TRBV6-5 to TRBJ1-2; D ambiguous. This CDR3 spans 14 amino acids. Looked up from germline, CDR1 is MNHEY and CDR2 is SVGAGI. Trimming cost V 4 bases and J 4 bases, with 13 bases left between them. The CDR3 nucleotides are TGTGCCAGCAGTTTACAAGGATTCGGCTATGGCTACACCTTC. It translates to CASSLQGFGYGYTF.

The chain has TRBV7-9 and TRBJ2-3; D unresolved. The CDR3 has 16 residues. Trimming pared 1 base from V and 3 bases from J, leaving 14 bases between. CDR1 is SEHNR, CDR2 FQNEAQ, per germline (reference sequence). The CDR3 loop reads CASSLGILPETDTQYF. CDR3 DNA: TGTGCCAGCAGCTTAGGAATTCTTCCTGAGACAGATACGCAGTATTTT.

The chain links TRBV19 to TRBJ2-1, with D unclear. The germline V gene encodes CDR1 LNHDA and CDR2 SQIVND (reference sequence). The CDR3 consists of 13 residues. Deletions cut 5 bases from V and 2 bases from J, with 7 bases between. CDR3 region: CASSSLPYNEQFF. CDR3 nucleotide sequence: TGTGCCAGTAGTTCTCTCCCCTACAATGAGCAGTTCTTC.

The chain combines TRBV9 with TRBJ2-1; maybe TRBD2 (5 bases). The CDR3 sequence is 16 residues long. Trimming left V 0 bases short and J 0 bases short, with 10 bases between. Germline CDR1 is SGDLS and CDR2 is YYNGEE. In nucleotides, the CDR3 is TGTGCCAGCAGCGTAGAGTGGGAGAGCTCCTACAATGAGCAGTTCTTC. Translating gives CASSVEWESSYNEQFF.

The DNA of the CDR3 is TGTGCCAGCAGTCTCAAGAACACTGAAGCTTTCTTT. This encodes CASSLKNTEAFF. This chain uses TRBV28 with TRBJ1-1; D remains unclear. The CDR3 totals 12 residues. The V gene's germline CDR1 is MDHEN and CDR2 SYDVKM. Deletions cut 5 bases from V and 1 base from J, with 5 bases between. Looking up the rest from reference TRBV28 and TRBJ1-1 gives the full variable domain: DVKVTQSSRYLVKRTGEKVFLECVQDMDHENMFWYRQDPGLGLRLIYFSYDVKMKEKGDIPEGYSVSREKKERFSLILESASTNQTSMYLCASSLKNTEAFFGQGTRLTVV.

In this sample, this clone is large. The chain has TRBV4-2 and TRBJ2-7; TRBD2 agrees at 9 bases. The CDR3 totals 17 residues. Germline V CDR1 and CDR2: LGHNA, YNFKEQ. V lost 1 base and J lost 7; bases outside the gene matches: 14. CDR3 residues: CASSQAGDSGGVWEQYF. CDR3 sequence (DNA): TGTGCCAGCAGCCAAGCTGGGGATAGCGGGGGAGTTTGGGAGCAGTACTTC.

This chain links TRBV5-4 with TRBJ1-2; 7 bases agree with TRBD1. The junction had 10 bases not matched to a gene; V was cut back by 3 bases and J by 8 bases. The CDR3 runs to 14 residues. Germline-derived CDR1 and CDR2 are SGHNT and YYREEE (reference sequence). The CDR3 region is CASSYGEGAGGYTF. The CDR3 nucleotides read TGTGCCAGCAGCTACGGCGAGGGGGCGGGCGGCTACACCTTC. Full variable domain (outside the CDR3, taken from reference TRBV5-4 and TRBJ1-2): ETGVTQSPTHLIKTRGQQVTLRCSSQSGHNTVSWYQQALGQGPQFIFQYYREEENGRGNFPPRFSGLQFPNYSSELNVNALELDDSALYLCASSYGEGAGGYTFGSGTRLTVV.

This clone was detected only a few times. The chain recombines TRBV7-2 with TRBJ2-7; 7 bases are a match to TRBD1. This CDR3 region has 14 residues. J lost 1 base, V lost 5 bases, and 5 bases had no gene match. CDR1 is SGHTA, CDR2 FQGNSA, per germline. CDR3 region: CASSTRQGSYEQYV. DNA of the CDR3: TGTGCCAGCAGCACACGACAGGGTTCCTACGAGCAGTACGTC.

This sequence joins TRBV25-1 and TRBJ1-2; 8 bases are shared with TRBD1. CDR3 length: 16 residues. Per germline, CDR1 MGHDK and CDR2 SYGVNS. With V trimmed by 2 bases and J by 3 bases, 8 bases remained unmatched. The CDR3 is CASSERSARGHYGYTF. The CDR3 bases are TGTGCCAGCAGTGAAAGATCGGCCAGGGGGCACTATGGCTACACCTTC.

The V and J genes are TRBV28 and TRBJ1-2, with D perhaps matching TRBD1 (6 bases). This CDR3 spans 12 amino acids. The germline V and J ends were trimmed by 7 bases and 5 bases, with 11 bases remaining between them. The germline V gene has CDR1 MDHEN and CDR2 SYDVKM. CDR3 bases: TGTGCCAGCAAAACAGGGCTGTATGGCTACACCTTC. Protein sequence: CASKTGLYGYTF.

The chain is built from TRBV6-1 and TRBJ1-2; D is unclear. The CDR3 has 13 amino acids. V lost 0 bases to trimming and J lost 6 bases, with 8 bases between them. The germline V gene encodes CDR1 MNHNS and CDR2 SASEGT. For the CDR3, the DNA is TGTGCCAGCAGTGAAGCGACCGGGGATGGCTACACCTTC. This encodes CASSEATGDGYTF.

The chain recombines TRBV5-1 with TRBJ2-5; D might be TRBD1 (5 bases). Germline lookup yields CDR1 SGHRS and CDR2 YFSETQ. Trimming removed 0 bases from V and 1 base from J, with 10 bases in between. The CDR3 is 15 residues long. The DNA for the CDR3 is TGCGCCAGCAGCTTGGTGACAGACCTCCAAGAGACCCAGTACTTC. It is translated as CASSLVTDLQETQYF.

This clone was observed a single time. J is TRBJ2-7 and V is TRBV2, with 7 nucleotides matching TRBD1. The germline CDR1 and CDR2 sequences are SNHLY and FYNNEI. This CDR3 is built from 12 residues. Unmatched junction bases numbered 2, after V lost 6 bases and J lost 3 bases. The CDR3 DNA sequence: TGTGCCAGCAGCCAGGGGGACTACGAGCAGTACTTC. This encodes CASSQGDYEQYF.

The chain has TRBV2 and TRBJ1-4, with 9 bases matching TRBD1. V was clipped by 6 bases and J by 6 bases; unmatched bases: 5. This CDR3 spans 14 amino acids. Germline lookup yields CDR1 SNHLY and CDR2 FYNNEI. The CDR3 DNA is TGTGCCAGCAGGGACAGGGGTGTCGATGAAAAACTGTTTTTT. Protein product: CASRDRGVDEKLFF.

In DNA, the CDR3 is TGTGCCAGGGGGACGGAATACTCTGGAAACACCATATATTTT. As protein: CARGTEYSGNTIYF. V usage is TRBV28 and J usage is TRBJ1-3; D is possibly TRBD1 (5 bases). Trimming shortened V by 9 bases and J by 0 bases, and 12 bases separated the two germline ends. Germline V gives CDR1 MDHEN, CDR2 SYDVKM. The CDR3 is made up of 14 amino acids.

V is TRBV5-6 and J is TRBJ2-2; D is uncertain. The germline CDR1 and CDR2 sequences are SGHDT and YYEEEE. The CDR3 loop spans 10 amino acids. Trimming cost V 7 bases and J 5 bases, with 3 bases left between them. The CDR3 spells CASGTGELFF. The CDR3 nucleotides read TGTGCCAGCGGGACCGGGGAGCTGTTTTTT. The variable domain in full, with the rest retrieved from reference TRBV5-6 and TRBJ2-2, is DAGVTQSPTHLIKTRGQQVTLRCSPKSGHDTVSWYQQALGQGPQFIFQYYEEEERQRGNFPDRFSGHQFPNYSSELNVNALLLGDSALYLCASGTGELFFGEGSRLTVL.

The chain is built from TRBV4-2 and TRBJ2-3; D is perhaps TRBD2 (5 bases). Between the trimmed V and J ends, which lost 1 base and 2 bases, there was a span of 7 bases. The CDR3 consists of 14 residues. CDR1 and CDR2 (germline): LGHNA, YNFKEQ. In nucleotides, the CDR3 is TGTGCCAGCAGCCAAGCACTAGACACAGATACGCAGTATTTT. It translates to CASSQALDTDTQYF.